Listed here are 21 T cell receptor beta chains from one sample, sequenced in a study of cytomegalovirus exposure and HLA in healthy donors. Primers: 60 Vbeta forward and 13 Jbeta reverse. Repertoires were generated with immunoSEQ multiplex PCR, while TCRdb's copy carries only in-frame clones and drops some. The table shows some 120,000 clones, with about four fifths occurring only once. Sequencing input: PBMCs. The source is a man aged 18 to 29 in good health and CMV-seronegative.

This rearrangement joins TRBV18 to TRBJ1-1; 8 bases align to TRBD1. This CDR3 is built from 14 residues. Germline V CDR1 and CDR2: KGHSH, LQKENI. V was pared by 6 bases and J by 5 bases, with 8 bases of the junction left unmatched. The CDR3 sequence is CASSPNRGGTEAFF. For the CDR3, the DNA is TGTGCCAGCTCCCCAAACAGGGGGGGGACTGAAGCTTTCTTT.

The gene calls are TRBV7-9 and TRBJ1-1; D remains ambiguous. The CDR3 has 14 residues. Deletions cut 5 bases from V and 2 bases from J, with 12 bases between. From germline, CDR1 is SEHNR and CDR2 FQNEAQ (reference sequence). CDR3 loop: CASSHGLFNTEAFF. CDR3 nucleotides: TGTGCCAGCAGCCACGGACTGTTTAACACTGAAGCTTTCTTT. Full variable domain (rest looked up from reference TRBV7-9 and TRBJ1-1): DTGVSQNPRHKITKRGQNVTFRCDPISEHNRLYWYRQTLGQGPEFLTYFQNEAQLEKSRLLSDRFSAERPKGSFSTLEIQRTEQGDSAMYLCASSHGLFNTEAFFGQGTRLTVV.

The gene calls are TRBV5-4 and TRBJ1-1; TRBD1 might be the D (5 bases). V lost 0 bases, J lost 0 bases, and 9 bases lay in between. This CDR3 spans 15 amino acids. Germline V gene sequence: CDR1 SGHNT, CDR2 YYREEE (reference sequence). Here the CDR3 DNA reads TGTGCCAGCAGCTTGGGGCCAGGGATGAACACTGAAGCTTTCTTT. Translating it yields CASSLGPGMNTEAFF.

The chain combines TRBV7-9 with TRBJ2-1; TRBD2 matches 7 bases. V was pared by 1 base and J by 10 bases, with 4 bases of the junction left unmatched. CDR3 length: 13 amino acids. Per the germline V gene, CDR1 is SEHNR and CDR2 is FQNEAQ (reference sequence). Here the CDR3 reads CASSLVAGGEQFF. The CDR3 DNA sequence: TGTGCCAGCAGCTTAGTAGCCGGGGGGGAGCAGTTCTTC.

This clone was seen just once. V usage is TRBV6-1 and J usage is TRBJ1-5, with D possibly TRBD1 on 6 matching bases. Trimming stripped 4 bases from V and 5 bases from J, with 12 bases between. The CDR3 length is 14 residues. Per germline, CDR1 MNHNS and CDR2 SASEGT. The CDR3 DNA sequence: TGTGCCAGCAGTGCTACAACAGGGTATCAGCCCCAGCATTTT. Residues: CASSATTGYQPQHF.

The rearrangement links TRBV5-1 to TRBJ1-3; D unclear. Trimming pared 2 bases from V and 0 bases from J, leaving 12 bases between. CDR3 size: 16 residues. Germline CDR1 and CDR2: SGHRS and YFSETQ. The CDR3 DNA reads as TGCGCCAGCAGCTTCGACATACCGATCTCTGGAAACACCATATATTTT. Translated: CASSFDIPISGNTIYF.

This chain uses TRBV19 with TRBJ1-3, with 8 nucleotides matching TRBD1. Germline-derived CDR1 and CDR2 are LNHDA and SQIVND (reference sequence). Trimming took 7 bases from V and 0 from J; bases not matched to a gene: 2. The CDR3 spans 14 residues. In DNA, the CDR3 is TGTGCCAGTACTACAGGGGGCTCTGGAAACACCATATATTTT. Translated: CASTTGGSGNTIYF.

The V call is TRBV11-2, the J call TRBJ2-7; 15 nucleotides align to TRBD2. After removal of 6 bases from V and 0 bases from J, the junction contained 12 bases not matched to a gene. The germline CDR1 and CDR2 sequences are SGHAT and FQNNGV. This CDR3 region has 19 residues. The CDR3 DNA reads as TGTGCCAGCAGACCGGCCCTAGGGACTAGCGGGGGGAGCTCCTACGAGCAGTACTTC. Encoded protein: CASRPALGTSGGSSYEQYF.

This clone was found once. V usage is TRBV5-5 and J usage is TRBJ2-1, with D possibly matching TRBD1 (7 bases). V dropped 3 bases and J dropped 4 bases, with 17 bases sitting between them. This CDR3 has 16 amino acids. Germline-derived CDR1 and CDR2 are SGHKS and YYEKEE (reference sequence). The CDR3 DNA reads TGTGCCAGCAGCTCCAGTACAGGGGCGGGGTACAATGAGCAGTTCTTC. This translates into CASSSSTGAGYNEQFF. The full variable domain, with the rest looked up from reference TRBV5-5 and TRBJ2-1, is DAGVTQSPTHLIKTRGQQVTLRCSPISGHKSVSWYQQVLGQGPQFIFQYYEKEERGRGNFPDRFSARQFPNYSSELNVNALLLGDSALYLCASSSSTGAGYNEQFFGPGTRLTVL.

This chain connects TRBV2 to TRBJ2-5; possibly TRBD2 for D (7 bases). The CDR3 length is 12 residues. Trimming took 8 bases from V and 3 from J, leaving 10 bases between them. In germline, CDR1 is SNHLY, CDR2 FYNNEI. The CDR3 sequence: CASGGAEETQYF. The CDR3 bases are TGTGCCAGCGGGGGGGCCGAAGAGACCCAGTACTTC.

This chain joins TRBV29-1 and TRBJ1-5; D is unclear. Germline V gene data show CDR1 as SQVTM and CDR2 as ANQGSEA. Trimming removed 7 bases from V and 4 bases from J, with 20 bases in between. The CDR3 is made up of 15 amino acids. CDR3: CSALLGDVWNQPQHF. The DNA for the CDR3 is TGCAGCGCCCTTTTGGGAGACGTCTGGAATCAGCCCCAGCATTTT.

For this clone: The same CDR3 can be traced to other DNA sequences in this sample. CDR3 loop: CASSPDSSYEQYF. CDR3 bases: TGTGCCAGCAGCCCTGACAGCTCCTACGAGCAGTACTTC. This chain links TRBV5-4 with TRBJ2-7; a possible D gene is TRBD1 (5 bases). The V gene lost 4 bases and the J gene lost 0 bases, with 8 bases spanning the gap. The CDR3 extends over 13 amino acids. CDR1 SGHNT and CDR2 YYREEE come from the germline V gene (reference sequence).

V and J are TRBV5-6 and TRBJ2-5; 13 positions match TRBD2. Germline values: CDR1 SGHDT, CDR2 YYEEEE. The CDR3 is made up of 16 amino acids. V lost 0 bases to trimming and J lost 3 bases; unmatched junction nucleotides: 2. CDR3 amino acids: CASSLGTSGGEETQYF. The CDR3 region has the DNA TGTGCCAGCAGCTTGGGAACTAGCGGGGGGGAAGAGACCCAGTACTTC.

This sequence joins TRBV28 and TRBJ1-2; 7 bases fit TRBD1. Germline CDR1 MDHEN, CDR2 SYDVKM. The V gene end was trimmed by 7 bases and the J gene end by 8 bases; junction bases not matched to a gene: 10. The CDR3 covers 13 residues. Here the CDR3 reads CASTLGQAWGYTF. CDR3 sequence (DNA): TGTGCCAGCACCTTAGGACAGGCTTGGGGCTACACCTTC.

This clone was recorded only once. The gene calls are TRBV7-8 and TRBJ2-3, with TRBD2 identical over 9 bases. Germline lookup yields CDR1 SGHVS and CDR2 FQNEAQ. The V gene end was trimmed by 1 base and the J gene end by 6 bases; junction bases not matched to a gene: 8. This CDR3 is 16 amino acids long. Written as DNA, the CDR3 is TGTGCCAGCAGCTTAGTCTCGGCGGGGGGGCCGGATACGCAGTATTTT. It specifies CASSLVSAGGPDTQYF.

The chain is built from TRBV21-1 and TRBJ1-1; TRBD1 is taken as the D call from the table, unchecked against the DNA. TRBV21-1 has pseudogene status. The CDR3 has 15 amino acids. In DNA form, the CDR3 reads TGTGCCAGCAGCTTCCCGACACTGACGAACACTGAAGCTTTCTTT. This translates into CASSFPTLTNTEAFF.

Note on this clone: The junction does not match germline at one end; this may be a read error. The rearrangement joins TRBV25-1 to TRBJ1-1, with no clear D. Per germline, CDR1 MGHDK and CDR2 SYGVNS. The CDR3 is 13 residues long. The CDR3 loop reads CASSWSRNTEASF. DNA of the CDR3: TGTGCCAGCAGTTGGTCCAGGAACACTGAAGCTTCCTTT.

The CDR3 loop is CASSLGVGANTGELFF. The DNA of the CDR3 is TGTGCCAGCAGCTTGGGGGTAGGAGCGAACACCGGGGAGCTGTTTTTT. The chain has TRBV5-4 and TRBJ2-2; D gene uncertain. V dropped 0 bases and J dropped 0 bases, with 9 bases sitting between them. Germline V gene lookup returns CDR1 SGHNT and CDR2 YYREEE (reference sequence). The CDR3 has 16 amino acids.

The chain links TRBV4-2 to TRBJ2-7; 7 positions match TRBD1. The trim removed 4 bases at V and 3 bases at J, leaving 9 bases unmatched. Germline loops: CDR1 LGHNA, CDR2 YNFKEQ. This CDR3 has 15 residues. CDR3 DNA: TGTGCCAGCAGCCTCCGGACAGGACAGAGCTACGAGCAGTACTTC. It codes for CASSLRTGQSYEQYF.

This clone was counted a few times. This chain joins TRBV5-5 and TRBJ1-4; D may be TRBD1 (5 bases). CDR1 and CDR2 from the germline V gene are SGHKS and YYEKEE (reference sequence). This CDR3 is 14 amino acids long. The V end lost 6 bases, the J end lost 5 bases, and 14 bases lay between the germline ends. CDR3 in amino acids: CASKLGTPNEKLFF. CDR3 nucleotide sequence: TGTGCCAGCAAATTAGGGACTCCCAATGAAAAACTGTTTTTT.

The CDR3 DNA sequence: TGTGCCAGCAGCCAAGAGGCACAGCGGGCTGAAGCTTTCTTT. This translates into CASSQEAQRAEAFF. This sequence joins TRBV4-2 and TRBJ1-1; D is unclear. The CDR3 spans 14 residues. Looked up from germline, CDR1 is LGHNA and CDR2 is YNFKEQ. The germline V and J ends were trimmed by 0 bases and 6 bases, with 11 bases remaining between them.